This T cell receptor beta chain was obtained from a study of memory CD4+ T cells and cytomegalovirus serostatus. Across the whole study: Of the healthy Belgian adults, 9 or 10 were CMV seropositive and 20 to 30 seronegative.

In the source study's methods: Out-of-frame sequences were removed, leaving about 2.2 million distinct TCRbeta sequences. Measured with immunoSEQ multiplex PCR; TCRdb has only the in-frame clones, and not every one. V and J calls and clone size are given by that table; D and trimming were obtained from the DNA. The sample yields under 40,000 clones, approximately 79% seen once. The sort gate was single viable CD3+CD4+CD8-CD45RO+ cells for memory CD4+ T cells. CDR3 length: 14 amino acids. Trimming shortened V by 5 bases and J by 5 bases, and 16 bases separated the two germline ends. The germline V gene encodes CDR1 SGHRS and CDR2 YFSETQ.

The receptor was derived from an adult in good health and CMV-seropositive. The sequencing input was memory CD4+ T cells from blood. The rearrangement uses TRBV5-1 and TRBJ1-1; tentative D call: TRBD1 (6 bases). This chain's CDR3 is CASRQGISVTEAFF. CDR3 DNA sequence: TGCGCCAGCAGACAGGGAATCTCTGTAACTGAAGCTTTCTTT. The variable domain in full, with the rest retrieved from reference TRBV5-1 and TRBJ1-1, is KAGVTQTPRYLIKTRGQQVTLSCSPISGHRSVSWYQQTPGQGLQFLFEYFSETQRNKGNFPGRFSGRQFSNSRSEMNVSTLELGDSALYLCASRQGISVTEAFFGQGTRLTVV.